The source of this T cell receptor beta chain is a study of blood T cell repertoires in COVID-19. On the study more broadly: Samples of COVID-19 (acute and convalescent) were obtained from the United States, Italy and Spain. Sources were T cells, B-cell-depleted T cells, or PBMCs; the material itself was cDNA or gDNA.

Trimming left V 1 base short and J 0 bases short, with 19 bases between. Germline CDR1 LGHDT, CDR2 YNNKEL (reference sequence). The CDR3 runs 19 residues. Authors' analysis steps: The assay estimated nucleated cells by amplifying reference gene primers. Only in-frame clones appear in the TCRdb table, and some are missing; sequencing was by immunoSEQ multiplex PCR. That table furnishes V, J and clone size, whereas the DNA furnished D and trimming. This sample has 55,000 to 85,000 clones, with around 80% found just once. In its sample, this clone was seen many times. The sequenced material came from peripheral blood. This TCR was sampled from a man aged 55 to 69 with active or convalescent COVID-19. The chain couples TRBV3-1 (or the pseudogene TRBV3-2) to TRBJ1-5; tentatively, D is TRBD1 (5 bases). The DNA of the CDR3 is TGTGCCAGCAGCCAAGGTTGGCCGGGGGATTATTCTAGCAATCAGCCCCAGCATTTT. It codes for CASSQGWPGDYSSNQPQHF.